Below are 10 T cell receptor beta chains sequenced from a single sample in a study of blood T cell repertoires in COVID-19. Sequencing used immunoSEQ multiplex PCR; TCRdb keeps in-frame clones, though not all of them. The sample lists about 190,000 clones, about 88% occurring once. The sample was peripheral blood. The origin of the receptors is a man in his forties with active or convalescent COVID-19.

The gene calls are TRBV27 and TRBJ2-1; TRBD2 aligns across 8 bases. CDR1 and CDR2 from the germline V gene are MNHEY and SMNVEV (reference sequence). V shed 4 bases and J 4 bases; nucleotides not matched to a gene: 9. The CDR3 spans 16 residues. CDR3 region: CASSYKAGEIYNEQFF. DNA of the CDR3: TGTGCCAGCAGTTATAAAGCGGGGGAGATTTACAATGAGCAGTTCTTC.

The rearrangement joins TRBV5-8 to TRBJ2-5, with D maybe TRBD2 (7 bases). CDR1 and CDR2 (germline): SGHTS, YDEGEE. The CDR3 runs to 16 residues. V lost 4 bases and J lost 5, with 21 bases in between. The CDR3, as DNA: TGTGCCAGCAGCAGGAGGGGGTTTCGGGGGGCCGAGACCCAGTACTTC. Protein sequence: CASSRRGFRGAETQYF.

This clone was observed once. The chain combines TRBV2 with TRBJ1-4, with D possibly TRBD1 on 5 matching bases. This CDR3 comprises 14 residues. Germline V lookup: CDR1 SNHLY, CDR2 FYNNEI. Trimming took off 5 bases at V and 8 bases at J, with 15 bases between the two ends. The CDR3 nucleotides read TGTGCCAGCAGTCCCAGGGCGGAGGGAGAAAAACTGTTTTTT. Translating gives CASSPRAEGEKLFF.

The chain employs TRBV5-1 and TRBJ2-7; D not resolved. With 1 base removed from V and 1 base from J, the gap between germline ends came to 18 bases. This CDR3 is built from 17 residues. The germline CDR1 and CDR2 sequences are SGHRS and YFSETQ. The CDR3 DNA reads as TGCGCCAGCAGCTTGTCTTATGGCACAACTACTTCCTACGAGCAGTACTTC. Protein: CASSLSYGTTTSYEQYF.

The V call is TRBV6-2 or TRBV6-3, the J call TRBJ2-1, with unresolved D. From germline, CDR1 is MNHEY and CDR2 SVGEGT. This CDR3 is 15 amino acids long. The germline V and J ends were trimmed by 5 bases and 4 bases, with 15 bases remaining between them. The CDR3 is CASSADWSPYNEQFF. The CDR3 DNA sequence: TGTGCCAGCAGTGCCGACTGGAGCCCTTACAATGAGCAGTTCTTC.

This sequence joins TRBV6-5 and TRBJ1-2; 7 nucleotides align to TRBD1. This CDR3 is built from 12 residues. V lost 6 bases to trimming and J lost 8 bases; unmatched junction nucleotides: 6. From germline, CDR1 is MNHEY and CDR2 SVGAGI. CDR3 nucleotides: TGTGCCAGCAGGACAGGGTCAGGGGGCTACACCTTC. It translates to CASRTGSGGYTF.

The genes are TRBV10-1 and TRBJ1-6, with no clear D. This CDR3 contains 13 residues. The ends were cut back, 8 bases at V and 4 bases at J, with 9 bases in the middle. Germline loops: CDR1 WNHNN, CDR2 SYGVQD (reference sequence). Here the CDR3 DNA reads TGCGCCAGCCAGGAAGCTTATAATTCACCCCTCCACTTT. As protein: CASQEAYNSPLHF.

The genes are TRBV6-5 and TRBJ1-6; D remains ambiguous. The CDR3 runs to 16 residues. V lost 4 bases, J lost 0 bases, and 10 bases lay in between. Germline CDR1 and CDR2: MNHEY and SVGAGI. The CDR3 coding sequence is TGTGCCAGCAGTTCAGGCGGGATCTCCTATAATTCACCCCTCCACTTT. It codes for CASSSGGISYNSPLHF.

The chain has TRBV7-8 and TRBJ2-4, with D perhaps matching TRBD1 (5 bases). The CDR3 runs 14 residues. Trimming left V 2 bases short and J 7 bases short, with 12 bases between. Germline V lookup: CDR1 SGHVS, CDR2 FQNEAQ. Here the CDR3 DNA reads TGTGCCAGCAGCTTAAGAAAGGGGCCCAACATTCAGTACTTC. It specifies CASSLRKGPNIQYF. The full variable domain, in which reference TRBV7-8 and TRBJ2-4 provide the parts outside the CDR3, is GAGVSQSPRYKVAKRGQDVALRCDPISGHVSLFWYQQALGQGPEFLTYFQNEAQLDKSGLPSDRFFAERPEGSVSTLKIQRTQQEDSAVYLCASSLRKGPNIQYFGAGTRLSVL.

In the case of this clone: Other DNA sequences in this specimen translate into the identical CDR3. The CDR3 DNA reads TGTGCCAGCAGCAGCTCCTACGAGCAGTACTTC. It yields the protein CASSSSYEQYF. The J gene is TRBJ2-7, the V gene TRBV12-3 or TRBV12-4; unclear D gene. This CDR3 is 11 amino acids long. Trimming took off 6 bases at V and 0 bases at J, with 3 bases between the two ends.